This is a list of T cell receptor beta chains from one sample in a study of human T cells and chemical hapten exposure. TCRdb independently ran MiXCR on the RACE reads; one entry per CDR3 protein. The sample yields roughly 52,000 distinct CDR3 sequences, 9.5% to 10% seen once. The material was whole blood, obtained in connection with sensitization to the hapten diphenylcyclopropenone (DPC). Every receptor here comes from a woman in her forties or fifties with alopecia areata. Some clones in this sample may be carry-over from other donors' samples. The CDR3 runs from the conserved cysteine through the conserved F or W. Fields, in order: clone size, V gene, D gene, J gene, CDR3 DNA, CDR3 protein. D genes are given only for firm matches. Rows give clone size only sometimes, using once, few, many, or a class for an expanded clone.

abundance: few; v_gene: TRBV10-3; d_gene: NA; j_gene: TRBJ1-2; CDR3nt: TGTGCCATCAGAAAAGCCGAGGGCCGCGGGGATACTTTATATGGCTACACCTTC; CDR3aa: CAIRKAEGRGDTLYGYTF
abundance: many; v_gene: TRBV18; d_gene: NA; j_gene: TRBJ1-5; CDR3nt: TGTGCCAGCTCAGGGCTCGCTAGGGAAAGCAATCAGCCCCAGCATTTT; CDR3aa: CASSGLARESNQPQHF
abundance: NA; v_gene: TRBV28; d_gene: NA; j_gene: TRBJ1-2; CDR3nt: TGTGCCAGCAGTTTAACATCTAACTATGGCTACACCTTC; CDR3aa: CASSLTSNYGYTF
abundance: NA; v_gene: TRBV7-7; d_gene: TRBD1; j_gene: TRBJ2-2; CDR3nt: TGTGCTAGCAGCTTGGGGACAGGGGGACCCTTTAACACCGGGGAGCTGTTTTTT; CDR3aa: CASSLGTGGPFNTGELFF
abundance: few; v_gene: TRBV9; d_gene: TRBD1; j_gene: TRBJ1-1; CDR3nt: TGTGCCAGCAGCGTTGACAGGGCCACGGGAGGGGAAGAAGCTTTCTTT; CDR3aa: CASSVDRATGGEEAFF
abundance: few; v_gene: TRBV29-1; d_gene: NA; j_gene: TRBJ2-3; CDR3nt: TGCAGCGTTGATAGGGCAGATACGCAGTATTTT; CDR3aa: CSVDRADTQYF
abundance: many; v_gene: TRBV6-1; d_gene: NA; j_gene: TRBJ2-3; CDR3nt: TGTGCCAGCAGTGTAGAAAGCGGAAACACAGATACGCAGTATTTT; CDR3aa: CASSVESGNTDTQYF
abundance: NA; v_gene: TRBV5-4; d_gene: TRBD1; j_gene: TRBJ1-2; CDR3nt: TGTGCCAGCAGCGTAGGACAGGGGGCTTATGGCTACACCTTC; CDR3aa: CASSVGQGAYGYTF
abundance: many; v_gene: TRBV6-5; d_gene: NA; j_gene: TRBJ1-2; CDR3nt: TGTGCCAGCAGTTACCCTGGACAGCTCGGCTACACCTTC; CDR3aa: CASSYPGQLGYTF
abundance: NA; v_gene: TRBV12-3/TRBV12-4; d_gene: TRBD1; j_gene: TRBJ2-7; CDR3nt: TGTGCCAGCAGCAAAACAGGGGAACCAGAGCAGTACTTC; CDR3aa: CASSKTGEPEQYF
abundance: many; v_gene: TRBV29-1; d_gene: NA; j_gene: TRBJ1-1; CDR3nt: TGCAGCGTTGGGGGGGCAGGAGTAGAAGCTTTCTTT; CDR3aa: CSVGGAGVEAFF
abundance: few; v_gene: TRBV28; d_gene: TRBD1; j_gene: TRBJ1-2; CDR3nt: TGTGCCAGCAGCCGCCCACAGGGGGCGTATACCTTC; CDR3aa: CASSRPQGAYTF
abundance: NA; v_gene: TRBV3-1; d_gene: NA; j_gene: TRBJ1-1; CDR3nt: TGTGCCAGCAGCCACCATAACACTGAAGCTTTCTTT; CDR3aa: CASSHHNTEAFF
abundance: NA; v_gene: TRBV28; d_gene: NA; j_gene: TRBJ1-5; CDR3nt: TGTGCCAGCAGCCCGACAGGAGGCAATCGGCCCCAGCATTTT; CDR3aa: CASSPTGGNRPQHF
abundance: few; v_gene: TRBV18; d_gene: TRBD2; j_gene: TRBJ2-7; CDR3nt: TGTGCCAGCTCACTGCGGGAGCGCTCCTACGAGCAGTACTTC; CDR3aa: CASSLRERSYEQYF
abundance: many; v_gene: TRBV4-3; d_gene: NA; j_gene: TRBJ1-1; CDR3nt: TGCGCCAGCAGCCTAGGTTGGCCGGCTGAAGCTTTCTTT; CDR3aa: CASSLGWPAEAFF
abundance: many; v_gene: TRBV6-5; d_gene: NA; j_gene: TRBJ1-1; CDR3nt: TGTGCCAGCAGTTACCAAAGGACAGTGAACACTGAAGCTTTCTTT; CDR3aa: CASSYQRTVNTEAFF
abundance: few; v_gene: TRBV5-1; d_gene: NA; j_gene: TRBJ2-5; CDR3nt: TGCGCCAGCAGCTTGGTCTTTGACAGAGACCAAGAGACCCAGTACTTC; CDR3aa: CASSLVFDRDQETQYF
abundance: NA; v_gene: TRBV11-2; d_gene: NA; j_gene: TRBJ1-1; CDR3nt: TGTGCCAGCAGGAACAGGGCCGCTATGAACACTGAAGCTTTCTTT; CDR3aa: CASRNRAAMNTEAFF
abundance: many; v_gene: TRBV11-2; d_gene: NA; j_gene: TRBJ2-7; CDR3nt: TGTGCCAGCAGCCCCTCGGTAGCAGCCTACGAGCAGTACTTC; CDR3aa: CASSPSVAAYEQYF
abundance: many; v_gene: TRBV6-1; d_gene: TRBD2; j_gene: TRBJ2-1; CDR3nt: TGTGCCAGCAGTGAAGATGGCGGGGGGGCCGATGAGCAGTTCTTC; CDR3aa: CASSEDGGGADEQFF
abundance: NA; v_gene: TRBV13; d_gene: NA; j_gene: TRBJ2-7; CDR3nt: TGTGCCAGCAGCTTCAATACAGGGTTGGTATCCGAGCAGTACTTC; CDR3aa: CASSFNTGLVSEQYF
abundance: few; v_gene: TRBV11-2; d_gene: TRBD2; j_gene: TRBJ2-7; CDR3nt: TGTGCCAGCAGCCCGCCCGGGGGGGACGAGCAGTACTTC; CDR3aa: CASSPPGGDEQYF
abundance: few; v_gene: TRBV29-1; d_gene: TRBD2; j_gene: TRBJ2-7; CDR3nt: TGCAGCGTTGAAGGAGACGGACTAGCCGAGCAGTACTTC; CDR3aa: CSVEGDGLAEQYF
abundance: few; v_gene: TRBV2; d_gene: NA; j_gene: TRBJ2-2; CDR3nt: TGTGCCAGCAGTGGGGGAAGAACGAACACCGGGGAGCTGTTTTTT; CDR3aa: CASSGGRTNTGELFF
abundance: NA; v_gene: TRBV12-3/TRBV12-4; d_gene: TRBD2; j_gene: TRBJ2-3; CDR3nt: TGTGCCAGCAGTTTTGGACTAGAGCGAGATACGCAGTATTTT; CDR3aa: CASSFGLERDTQYF
abundance: few; v_gene: TRBV14; d_gene: NA; j_gene: TRBJ2-5; CDR3nt: TGTGCCAGCAGCCAAGGGCAACGGACACTCGGGCAAGAGACCCAGTACTTC; CDR3aa: CASSQGQRTLGQETQYF
abundance: many; v_gene: TRBV2; d_gene: NA; j_gene: TRBJ1-6; CDR3nt: TGTGCCAGCAGTGATCAGGGTCTTAATTCACCCCTCCACTTT; CDR3aa: CASSDQGLNSPLHF
abundance: NA; v_gene: TRBV20-1; d_gene: TRBD1; j_gene: TRBJ1-1; CDR3nt: TGCAGTGTTCCGAGGGGACAGGTAATTTTGAACACTGAAGCTTTCTTT; CDR3aa: CSVPRGQVILNTEAFF
abundance: few; v_gene: TRBV20-1; d_gene: TRBD1; j_gene: TRBJ2-7; CDR3nt: TGCAGTGCTACTCCCGGGACAGGGGGCAACGAGCAGTACTTC; CDR3aa: CSATPGTGGNEQYF
abundance: many; v_gene: TRBV12-3/TRBV12-4; d_gene: TRBD1; j_gene: TRBJ1-1; CDR3nt: TGTGCCAGCAGAGAAGGGACAGACCAAGCTTTCTTT; CDR3aa: CASREGTDQAFF
abundance: NA; v_gene: TRBV7-2; d_gene: TRBD1; j_gene: TRBJ2-2; CDR3nt: TGTGCCAGCAGCTTGGGACAGACCCACCGGGAGCTGTTTTTT; CDR3aa: CASSLGQTHRELFF
abundance: many; v_gene: TRBV29-1; d_gene: NA; j_gene: TRBJ1-1; CDR3nt: TGCAGCGTTGACTGGGGCGAAATGAACACTGAAGCTTTCTTT; CDR3aa: CSVDWGEMNTEAFF
abundance: NA; v_gene: TRBV19; d_gene: NA; j_gene: TRBJ1-5; CDR3nt: TGTGCCAGTAGTATTAGTGGGGGCGTCACTTATAGCAATCAGCCCCAGCATTTT; CDR3aa: CASSISGGVTYSNQPQHF
abundance: few; v_gene: TRBV7-2; d_gene: TRBD2; j_gene: TRBJ2-1; CDR3nt: TGTGCCAGCAGCTTATTTGCGGGGGGGAACAATGAGCAGTTCTTC; CDR3aa: CASSLFAGGNNEQFF
abundance: few; v_gene: TRBV7-9; d_gene: NA; j_gene: TRBJ2-4; CDR3nt: TGTGCCAGCAGCTTATCCAGGGGCTCGGCCAAAAACATTCAGTACTTC; CDR3aa: CASSLSRGSAKNIQYF